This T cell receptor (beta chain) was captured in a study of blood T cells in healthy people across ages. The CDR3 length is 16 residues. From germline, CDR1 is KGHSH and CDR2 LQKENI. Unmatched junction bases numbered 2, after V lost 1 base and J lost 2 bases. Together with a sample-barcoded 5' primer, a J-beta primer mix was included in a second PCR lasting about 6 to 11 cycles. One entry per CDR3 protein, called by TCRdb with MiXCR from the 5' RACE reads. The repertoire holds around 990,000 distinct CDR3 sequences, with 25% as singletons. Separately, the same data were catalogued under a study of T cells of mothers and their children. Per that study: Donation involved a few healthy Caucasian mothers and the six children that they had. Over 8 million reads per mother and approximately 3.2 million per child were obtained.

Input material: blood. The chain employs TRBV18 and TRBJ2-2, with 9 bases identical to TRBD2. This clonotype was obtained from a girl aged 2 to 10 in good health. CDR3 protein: CASSPLAGVNTGELFF. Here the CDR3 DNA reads TGTGCCAGCTCACCACTAGCGGGAGTAAACACCGGGGAGCTGTTTTTT.